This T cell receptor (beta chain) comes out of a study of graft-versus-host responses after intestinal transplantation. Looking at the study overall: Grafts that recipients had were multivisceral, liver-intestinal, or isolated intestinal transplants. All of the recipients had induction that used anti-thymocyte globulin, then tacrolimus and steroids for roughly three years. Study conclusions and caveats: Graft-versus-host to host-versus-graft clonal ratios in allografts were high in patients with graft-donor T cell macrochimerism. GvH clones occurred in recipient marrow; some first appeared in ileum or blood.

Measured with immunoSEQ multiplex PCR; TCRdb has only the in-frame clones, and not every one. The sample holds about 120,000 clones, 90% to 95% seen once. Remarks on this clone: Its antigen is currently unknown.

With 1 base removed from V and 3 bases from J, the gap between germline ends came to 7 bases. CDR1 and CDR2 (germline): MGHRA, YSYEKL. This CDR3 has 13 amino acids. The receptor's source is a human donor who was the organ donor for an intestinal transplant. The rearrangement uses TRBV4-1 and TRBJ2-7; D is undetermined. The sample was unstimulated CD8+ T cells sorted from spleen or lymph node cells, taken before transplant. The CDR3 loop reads CASSQGLNYEQYF. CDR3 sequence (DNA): TGCGCCAGCAGCCAAGGACTTAACTACGAGCAGTACTTC.